The clone carrying this TCR beta chain was recorded at least ten times. Antigen: not known. The entry originates in a study of CD8+CD57+ T cells in acquired aplastic anemia. Study summary: Sorted CD4+ and CD8+ cell DNA averaged roughly 3.2 ug.

Study results and caveats: With respect to CD8+ Simpson's diversity, patients and controls did not differ significantly. Around 27 sequences, all CD8+ CDR3, were shared between patients and controls.

Genomic DNA was employed as the template in profiling TCR beta VDJ and CDR3. From the reads, TCRdb called clonotypes with MiXCR, one entry per CDR3 protein. The sample lists around 250,000 distinct CDR3 sequences, around 60% seen once, with roughly 8% in the top ten. The CDR3 loop spans 18 amino acids. The germline V gene has CDR1 DFQATT and CDR2 SNEGSKA (reference sequence). V shed 3 bases and J 1 base; nucleotides not matched to a gene: 13. The sequenced sample consisted of sorted CD4+, CD8+, or CD8+CD57+ T cells (not recorded which) from PBMCs. This chain uses TRBV20-1 with TRBJ2-1; TRBD2 agrees at 9 bases. The TCR sequence derives from a human donor with severe aplastic anemia or a healthy control (not recorded which). CDR3 sequence (DNA): TGCAGTGCTAGCAGTTTCGGCGGGGGGGCTGGATCCTACAATGAGCAGTTCTTC. It yields the protein CSASSFGGGAGSYNEQFF.